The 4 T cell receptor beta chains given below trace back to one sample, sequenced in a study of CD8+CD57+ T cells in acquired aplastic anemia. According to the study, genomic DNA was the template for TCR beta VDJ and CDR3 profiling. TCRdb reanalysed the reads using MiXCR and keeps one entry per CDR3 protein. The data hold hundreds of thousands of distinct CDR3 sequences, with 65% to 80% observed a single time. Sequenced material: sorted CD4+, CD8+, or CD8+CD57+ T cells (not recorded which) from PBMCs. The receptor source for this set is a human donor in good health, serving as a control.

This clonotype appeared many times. CDR3 DNA sequence: TGCAGTGCTACAGGGGGCAACTATGGCTACACCTTC. This codes for CSATGGNYGYTF. The chain combines TRBV20-1 with TRBJ1-2; 8 positions agree with TRBD1. The V and J ends lost 4 bases and 2 bases, in that order; junction bases with no gene match: 0. The CDR3 consists of 12 residues. Germline-derived CDR1 and CDR2 are DFQATT and SNEGSKA (reference sequence).

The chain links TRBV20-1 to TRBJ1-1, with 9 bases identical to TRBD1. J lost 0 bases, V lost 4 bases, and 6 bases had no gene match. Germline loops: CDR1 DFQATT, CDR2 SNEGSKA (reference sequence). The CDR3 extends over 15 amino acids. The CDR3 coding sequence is TGCAGTGCTACCGGGACAGGGAACATGAACACTGAAGCTTTCTTT. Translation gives CSATGTGNMNTEAFF.

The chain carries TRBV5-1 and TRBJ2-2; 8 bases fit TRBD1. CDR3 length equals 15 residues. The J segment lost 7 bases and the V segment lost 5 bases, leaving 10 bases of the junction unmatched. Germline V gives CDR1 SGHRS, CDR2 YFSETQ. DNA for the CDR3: TGCGCCAGCAGGGACACAGGGGGAGTCTACGGGGAGCTGTTTTTT. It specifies CASRDTGGVYGELFF.

CDR3 coding DNA: TGTGCCAGCAGCGTATTAATCCCAGGGACGAACACCATATATTTT. Translated, it gives CASSVLIPGTNTIYF. The rearrangement uses TRBV9 and TRBJ1-3; a weak D match, TRBD1 (5 bases). The germline V gene has CDR1 SGDLS and CDR2 YYNGEE. V lost 1 base to trimming and J lost 7 bases, with 15 bases between them. This CDR3 is 15 amino acids long.